This entry lists 14 T cell receptor beta chains sequenced from one sample in a study of T cell responses to AZD1222 COVID-19 vaccine. Produced via immunoSEQ multiplex PCR; TCRdb's table is partial and in-frame only. The data contain fewer than 300,000 clones, 90% to 95% of them singletons. The sequencing used peripheral blood, collected on day 0 of AZD1222 vaccination. The receptors come from an adult in good health.

The CDR3 region has the DNA TGTGCCAGCAGCCAAGTTTGGGGCGGTACCGGGGAGCTGTTTTTT. Translation: CASSQVWGGTGELFF. This rearrangement joins TRBV3-1 (or the pseudogene TRBV3-2) to TRBJ2-2; D is possibly TRBD1 (5 bases). V was cut by 1 base and J by 5 bases, with 11 bases left in between. The germline V gene has CDR1 LGHDT and CDR2 YNNKEL (reference sequence). The length of the CDR3 is 15 residues.

The genes are TRBV3-1 (or the pseudogene TRBV3-2) and TRBJ2-5; no clear D. CDR3 size: 14 residues. Germline CDR1 and CDR2: LGHDT and YNNKEL (reference sequence). Trimming pared 4 bases from V and 5 bases from J, leaving 14 bases between. CDR3 amino acids: CASSRPPRQETQYF. Written as DNA, the CDR3 is TGTGCCAGCAGCCGACCGCCACGCCAGGAGACCCAGTACTTC.

The rearrangement links TRBV28 to TRBJ1-3, with D maybe TRBD1 (5 bases). The germline gives CDR1 MDHEN, CDR2 SYDVKM. V was shortened by 6 bases and J by 0 bases, with 15 bases between the two germline ends. This CDR3 region has 16 residues. CDR3 sequence reads: CASRTETEPSGNTIYF. The CDR3 nucleotides read TGTGCCAGCAGGACCGAGACAGAGCCCTCTGGAAACACCATATATTTT.

This chain connects TRBV7-9 to TRBJ1-1; 7 bases match TRBD1. The ends lost 5 bases at V and 6 bases at J; junction bases unmatched: 9. The CDR3 extends over 14 amino acids. Germline V gene sequence: CDR1 SEHNR, CDR2 FQNEAQ (reference sequence). The CDR3 sequence is CASSQQQGLAEAFF. CDR3 DNA sequence: TGTGCCAGCAGCCAGCAACAGGGGCTAGCTGAAGCTTTCTTT.

V gene TRBV7-9 combines with J gene TRBJ1-2; no clear D gene. Germline V gene sequence: CDR1 SEHNR, CDR2 FQNEAQ (reference sequence). The CDR3 contains 15 residues. Trimming removed 5 bases at V and 5 bases at J, with 18 bases between. This CDR3 is CASSKRRTEIYGYTF. The DNA of the CDR3 is TGTGCCAGCAGCAAACGCCGGACGGAAATTTATGGCTACACCTTC.

This chain links TRBV6-5 with TRBJ2-7; D gene unclear. Trimming stripped 5 bases from V and 1 base from J, with 12 bases between. This CDR3 region has 14 residues. Germline V gene lookup returns CDR1 MNHEY and CDR2 SVGAGI. For the CDR3, the DNA is TGTGCCAGCAGTCCCCCGGCAGCTTCCTACGAGCAGTACTTC. This codes for CASSPPAASYEQYF.

The chain is built from TRBV19 and TRBJ1-5, with D perhaps matching TRBD1 (6 bases). This CDR3 is built from 14 residues. V gave up 3 bases and J gave up 4 bases, with 10 bases separating them. Germline CDR1 reads LNHDA; CDR2 reads SQIVND (reference sequence). Written as DNA, the CDR3 is TGTGCCAGTAGTATCGGACAGCCAAATCAGCCCCAGCATTTT. Protein sequence: CASSIGQPNQPQHF.

This clone was seen a single time. The V gene is TRBV19, the J gene TRBJ1-5; possible D gene TRBD1, 6 bases. Germline assignment: CDR1 LNHDA and CDR2 SQIVND (reference sequence). V was shortened by 2 bases and J by 7 bases, with 12 bases between the two germline ends. The CDR3 is made up of 14 amino acids. The CDR3 sequence: CASSILGRGQPQHF. For the CDR3, the DNA is TGTGCCAGTAGTATATTGGGCAGGGGACAGCCCCAGCATTTT. The full variable domain, rest sourced from reference TRBV19 and TRBJ1-5, is DGGITQSPKYLFRKEGQNVTLSCEQNLNHDAMYWYRQDPGQGLRLIYYSQIVNDFQKGDIAEGYSVSREKKESFPLTVTSAQKNPTAFYLCASSILGRGQPQHFGDGTRLSIL.

This chain joins TRBV3-1 (or the pseudogene TRBV3-2) and TRBJ1-2; D is uncertain. The CDR3 consists of 13 residues. The germline gives CDR1 LGHDT, CDR2 YNNKEL (reference sequence). V dropped 0 bases and J dropped 6 bases, with 8 bases sitting between them. The CDR3 spells CASSQDGVNGYTF. The CDR3 coding sequence is TGTGCCAGCAGCCAAGATGGCGTAAATGGCTACACCTTC.

The chain carries TRBV12-3 or TRBV12-4 and TRBJ1-2; no clear D gene. The V and J ends lost 5 bases and 4 bases respectively, with 11 bases between them. This CDR3 region has 13 residues. CDR3 bases: TGTGCCAGCAGTAGACGAGTTGTCTATGGCTACACCTTC. This translates into CASSRRVVYGYTF.

This chain connects TRBV6-5 to TRBJ2-7, with no clear D. V dropped 0 bases and J dropped 6 bases, with 12 bases sitting between them. The germline gives CDR1 MNHEY, CDR2 SVGAGI. The CDR3 has 14 amino acids. CDR3 DNA: TGTGCCAGCAGTTACTCGACAATCAGGATCGAGCAGTACTTC. Translating it yields CASSYSTIRIEQYF.

The chain combines TRBV10-2 with TRBJ2-1, with D unclear. The CDR3 length is 12 residues. Germline V gene sequence: CDR1 WSHSY, CDR2 SAAADI. V lost 5 bases, J lost 1 base, and 3 bases lay in between. CDR3 sequence (DNA): TGCGCCAGCAGTTTTTCCTACAATGAGCAGTTCTTC. Amino acid sequence: CASSFSYNEQFF.

This chain uses TRBV5-1 with TRBJ1-5, with D possibly being TRBD1 (6 bases). V lost 4 bases and J lost 2, with 10 bases in between. CDR1 SGHRS and CDR2 YFSETQ come from the germline V gene. CDR3 size: 14 residues. The CDR3 DNA sequence: TGCGCCAGCAGCCCCAGGGGAGGCAATCAGCCCCAGCATTTT. It encodes CASSPRGGNQPQHF. Combining the CDR3 with reference TRBV5-1 and TRBJ1-5 gives the whole variable domain KAGVTQTPRYLIKTRGQQVTLSCSPISGHRSVSWYQQTPGQGLQFLFEYFSETQRNKGNFPGRFSGRQFSNSRSEMNVSTLELGDSALYLCASSPRGGNQPQHFGDGTRLSIL.

V and J are TRBV4-1 and TRBJ1-5, with D possibly matching TRBD1 (5 bases). V lost 3 bases to trimming and J lost 2 bases, with 17 bases between them. Germline CDR1 is MGHRA and CDR2 is YSYEKL. This CDR3 comprises 17 residues. The CDR3 spells CASSQSQLRGGNQPQHF. The CDR3 DNA follows: TGCGCCAGCAGCCAGAGTCAATTGAGGGGCGGCAATCAGCCCCAGCATTTT.